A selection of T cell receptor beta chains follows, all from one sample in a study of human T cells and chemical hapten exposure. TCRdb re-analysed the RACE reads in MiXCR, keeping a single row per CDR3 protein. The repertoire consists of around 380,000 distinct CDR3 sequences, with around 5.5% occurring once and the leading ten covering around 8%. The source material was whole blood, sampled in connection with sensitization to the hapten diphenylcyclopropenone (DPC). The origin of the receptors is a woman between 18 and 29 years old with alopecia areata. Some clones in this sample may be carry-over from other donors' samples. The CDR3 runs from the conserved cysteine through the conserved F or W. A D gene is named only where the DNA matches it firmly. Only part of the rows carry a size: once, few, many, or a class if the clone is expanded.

CASSETGGGRSNQPQHF | TGTGCCAGCAGCGAAACAGGGGGTGGGAGAAGCAATCAGCCCCAGCATTTT | TRBD1 | many | TRBJ1-5 | TRBV6-1
CASTLTRAPPSNYGYTF | TGTGCCAGCACCCTAACCCGGGCCCCCCCGTCCAACTATGGCTACACCTTC | NA | few | TRBJ1-2 | TRBV7-8
CSASEADPSTDTQYF | TGCAGTGCTAGTGAAGCGGACCCTAGCACAGATACGCAGTATTTT | NA | many | TRBJ2-3 | TRBV20-1
CVSSLLAESTDTQYF | TGCGTCAGCAGCTTGTTAGCGGAGAGCACAGATACGCAGTATTTT | NA | NA | TRBJ2-3 | TRBV5-1
CSVAWDGNYGYTF | TGCAGCGTTGCGTGGGACGGCAACTATGGCTACACCTTC | NA | many | TRBJ1-2 | TRBV29-1
CASSQRQGAVVEKLFF | TGCGCCAGCAGCCAGAGACAGGGGGCAGTAGTGGAAAAACTGTTTTTT | TRBD1 | many | TRBJ1-4 | TRBV4-3
CASSSLSGGGDEQFF | TGTGCCAGCAGCTCCCTCAGCGGGGGAGGCGATGAGCAGTTCTTC | TRBD2 | few | TRBJ2-1 | TRBV7-6
CASSPPPTNEKLFF | TGTGCCAGCAGTCCTCCCCCAACTAATGAAAAACTGTTTTTT | NA | many | TRBJ1-4 | TRBV28
CASSGREFEWKALPKEQYF | TGTGCCAGCAGTGGGAGGGAGTTCGAGTGGAAGGCCCTACCAAAGGAGCAGTACTTC | TRBD2 | few | TRBJ2-7 | TRBV12-3/TRBV12-4
CSAREGGIDSPLHF | TGCAGTGCTAGAGAAGGTGGGATAGATTCACCCCTCCACTTT | NA | NA | TRBJ1-6 | TRBV20-1
CASGSSGANVLTF | TGTGCTAGTGGCTCCTCTGGGGCCAACGTCCTGACTTTC | NA | few | TRBJ2-6 | TRBV12-5
CASSPVREDPRSPLHF | TGTGCCAGCAGCCCCGTTAGGGAGGACCCGAGATCACCCCTCCACTTT | NA | few | TRBJ1-6 | TRBV7-9
CSVGVAGKDQPQHF | TGCAGCGTTGGTGTGGCAGGGAAGGACCAGCCCCAGCATTTT | NA | many | TRBJ1-5 | TRBV29-1
CASSLPDSLNTEAFF | TGTGCCAGCAGTCTACCGGACAGCTTGAACACTGAAGCTTTCTTT | NA | few | TRBJ1-1 | TRBV25-1
CASSYMKVPGFYNEQFF | TGTGCCAGCAGTTATATGAAGGTTCCGGGCTTCTACAATGAGCAGTTCTTC | NA | NA | TRBJ2-1 | TRBV6-5
CASTLPGTSTEQFF | TGTGCCAGCACCCTCCCCGGGACTAGTACTGAGCAGTTCTTC | TRBD2 | many | TRBJ2-1 | TRBV7-9
CSARVSAQGFNSPLHF | TGCAGTGCTAGAGTATCGGCACAGGGGTTCAATTCACCCCTCCACTTT | TRBD1 | few | TRBJ1-6 | TRBV20-1
CASSLKQGTDTQYF | TGTGCCAGCAGTTTAAAACAGGGCACAGATACGCAGTATTTT | NA | many | TRBJ2-3 | TRBV27
CSVDSQPSYNEQFF | TGCAGCGTTGACAGTCAGCCCTCCTACAATGAGCAGTTCTTC | NA | NA | TRBJ2-1 | TRBV29-1
CAISESDPGGNQPQHF | TGTGCCATCAGTGAGTCGGATCCAGGAGGCAATCAGCCCCAGCATTTT | NA | many | TRBJ1-5 | TRBV10-3
CAIRPSLAGGHDYEQYF | TGTGCCATCAGGCCCAGCCTAGCGGGGGGCCATGACTACGAGCAGTACTTC | TRBD2 | many | TRBJ2-7 | TRBV10-3
CASSLNSARYLTDTQYF | TGTGCCAGCAGCTTAAATTCGGCCCGATACTTGACAGATACGCAGTATTTT | NA | many | TRBJ2-3 | TRBV7-2
CASSLEGAGNEQFF | TGTGCCAGCAGCTTAGAAGGCGCGGGCAATGAGCAGTTCTTC | NA | NA | TRBJ2-1 | TRBV7-9
CASRALIRTDTQYF | TGTGCCAGCAGAGCCTTGATCCGCACAGATACGCAGTATTTT | NA | many | TRBJ2-3 | TRBV2
CASSLVGGQTQYF | TGTGCCAGCAGCTTAGTGGGAGGGCAGACCCAGTACTTC | TRBD2 | many | TRBJ2-5 | TRBV7-2
CSARPVSGLNTDTQYF | TGCAGTGCTAGGCCCGTTAGCGGGTTAAACACAGATACGCAGTATTTT | TRBD2 | few | TRBJ2-3 | TRBV20-1
CATGGHSSYNEQFF | TGTGCCACGGGGGGGCATAGCTCCTACAATGAGCAGTTCTTC | TRBD2 | NA | TRBJ2-1 | TRBV28
CASSSPGMNTEAFF | TGTGCCAGCAGTTCCCCAGGAATGAACACTGAAGCTTTCTTT | NA | few | TRBJ1-1 | TRBV6-2/TRBV6-3
CSATTGGNYGYTF | TGCAGTGCCACGACAGGGGGGAACTATGGCTACACCTTC | TRBD1 | NA | TRBJ1-2 | TRBV20-1
CASSTAGTHVHEQYF | TGTGCCAGCAGTACGGCCGGGACCCATGTCCACGAGCAGTACTTC | NA | NA | TRBJ2-7 | TRBV6-2/TRBV6-3
CASSLVNLETQYF | TGTGCCAGCAGTTTGGTGAACCTGGAGACCCAGTACTTC | NA | few | TRBJ2-5 | TRBV12-3/TRBV12-4
CASSYVVRQGRTEQYF | TGTGCCAGCAGTTATGTCGTTAGACAGGGGAGGACCGAGCAGTACTTC | TRBD1 | NA | TRBJ2-7 | TRBV6-2/TRBV6-3
CASSLGTSSYNEQFF | TGTGCCAGCAGCTTAGGGACTAGCTCCTACAATGAGCAGTTCTTC | TRBD2 | many | TRBJ2-1 | TRBV7-2
CASSPKGGRYFSGANVLTF | TGTGCCAGCAGCCCTAAAGGGGGTCGTTATTTCTCTGGGGCCAACGTCCTGACTTTC | NA | NA | TRBJ2-6 | TRBV7-6
CASSQARNSYNEQFF | TGCGCCAGCAGCCAAGCCCGGAACTCCTACAATGAGCAGTTCTTC | NA | NA | TRBJ2-1 | TRBV4-3
CASSYDAGSTIAQHF | TGTGCCAGCAGTTACGACGCGGGCTCCACGATAGCCCAGCATTTT | NA | NA | TRBJ1-5 | TRBV6-6
CASSAPGQGMEKLFF | TGTGCCAGCAGCGCGCCGGGACAGGGTATGGAAAAACTGTTTTTT | TRBD1 | NA | TRBJ1-4 | TRBV9